The source of this T cell receptor (beta chain) is a study of CD4 T cells in relation to SARS-CoV-2 and coronaviruses. Unexposed donor CD4+ T cells date from 2011-2018, before the COVID-19 pandemic. CD4+ T cells were isolated from the cells after roughly 11 days of culture. Unexposed-donor CD4+ T cells were probed with SARS-CoV-2 S/N and four cold-coronavirus spikes, cells permitting. Germline assignment: CDR1 LNHDA and CDR2 SQIVND (reference sequence). This CDR3 has 15 amino acids. A note on this clone: Its antigen remains unidentified.

Produced via immunoSEQ multiplex PCR; TCRdb's table is partial and in-frame only. The table lists 20,000 to 25,000 clones, 76% of them singletons. This receptor was identified in a human donor in good health. V is TRBV19 and J is TRBJ2-6; 8 positions agree with TRBD2. Sequenced sample: CD4+ T cells from PBMCs, cultured in vitro. Written as DNA, the CDR3 is TGTGCAAGCGGGGGCGCCGATTCTGGGGCCAACGTCCTGACTTTC. This gives the protein CASGGADSGANVLTF.